The rows below give T cell receptor beta chains drawn from one sample of a study of post-analysis software for immune sequencing data. TCRdb redid the calling of the PCR reads with MiXCR, one entry per CDR3 protein. The sample shows about 430,000 distinct CDR3 sequences, about 39% of them seen only once. Sequencing input: blood. The receptor set was obtained from a girl aged 2-10 years with multiple sclerosis. Both conserved end residues are part of each CDR3. Fields, in order: D gene, V gene, J gene, clone size, CDR3 protein, CDR3 DNA. D genes are given only for firm matches. The size of a clone is reported for some rows only, either as once, few or many, or as a class for expanded clones.

d_call: -; v_call: TRBV12-3/TRBV12-4; j_call: TRBJ2-7; clone_size: many; cdr3_aa: CASSLRGSHEQYF; cdr3_nt: TGTGCCAGCAGTTTAAGAGGGAGCCACGAGCAGTACTTC
d_call: -; v_call: TRBV7-2; j_call: TRBJ1-1; clone_size: few; cdr3_aa: CAGSPRTGNTEAFF; cdr3_nt: TGTGCCGGCAGCCCCAGGACGGGGAACACTGAAGCTTTCTTT
d_call: -; v_call: TRBV20-1; j_call: TRBJ1-2; clone_size: -; cdr3_aa: CGAEELRNYGYTF; cdr3_nt: TGCGGTGCCGAGGAGCTGCGTAACTATGGCTACACCTTC
d_call: -; v_call: TRBV29-1; j_call: TRBJ1-2; clone_size: -; cdr3_aa: CSVIGLGINYGYTF; cdr3_nt: TGCAGCGTTATAGGTCTGGGAATTAACTATGGCTACACCTTC
d_call: -; v_call: TRBV15; j_call: TRBJ1-5; clone_size: -; cdr3_aa: CATSRDSTGPEKHF; cdr3_nt: TGTGCCACCAGCAGGGACTCTACAGGCCCGGAAAAGCATTTT
d_call: -; v_call: TRBV7-9; j_call: TRBJ2-4; clone_size: -; cdr3_aa: CASSLQGSTGVAKNIQYF; cdr3_nt: TGTGCCAGCAGCTTACAGGGGTCCACTGGAGTAGCCAAAAACATTCAGTACTTC
d_call: TRBD1; v_call: TRBV12-3/TRBV12-4; j_call: TRBJ1-2; clone_size: -; cdr3_aa: CASSSPDRANYGYTF; cdr3_nt: TGTGCCAGCAGTTCCCCAGACAGGGCTAACTATGGCTACACCTTC
d_call: TRBD2; v_call: TRBV9; j_call: TRBJ2-1; clone_size: -; cdr3_aa: CASSARTSGGLDEQFF; cdr3_nt: TGTGCCAGCAGCGCCAGGACTAGCGGGGGGTTGGATGAGCAGTTCTTC
d_call: -; v_call: TRBV25-1; j_call: TRBJ1-2; clone_size: -; cdr3_aa: CASSVSQGRARGYTF; cdr3_nt: TGTGCCAGCAGTGTCTCTCAGGGAAGGGCGAGGGGCTACACCTTC
d_call: -; v_call: TRBV9; j_call: TRBJ2-1; clone_size: -; cdr3_aa: CASSVAQFETSHKQFF; cdr3_nt: TGTGCCAGCAGCGTAGCACAGTTCGAGACTAGTCATAAGCAGTTCTTC
d_call: -; v_call: TRBV7-2; j_call: TRBJ2-7; clone_size: -; cdr3_aa: CASNLDFYEQYF; cdr3_nt: TGTGCCAGCAACTTAGATTTCTACGAGCAGTACTTC
d_call: -; v_call: TRBV28; j_call: TRBJ1-2; clone_size: few; cdr3_aa: CASSPRGWRYGYTF; cdr3_nt: TGTGCCAGCAGTCCAAGGGGCTGGCGCTATGGCTACACCTTC
d_call: TRBD1; v_call: TRBV5-1; j_call: TRBJ2-7; clone_size: -; cdr3_aa: CASSSYPGQQFGQYF; cdr3_nt: TGCGCCAGCAGCTCGTACCCGGGACAGCAGTTCGGGCAGTACTTC
d_call: -; v_call: TRBV7-2; j_call: TRBJ1-1; clone_size: once; cdr3_aa: CASSLAVPRVGAEAFF; cdr3_nt: TGTGCCAGCAGCTTAGCGGTCCCTCGGGTAGGGGCTGAAGCTTTCTTT
d_call: -; v_call: TRBV28; j_call: TRBJ2-7; clone_size: -; cdr3_aa: CATTGSYIMRSYEQYF; cdr3_nt: TGTGCCACTACGGGCAGTTATATAATGCGCTCCTACGAGCAGTACTTC
d_call: -; v_call: TRBV6-6; j_call: TRBJ1-2; clone_size: few; cdr3_aa: CASSYAYGASYGYTF; cdr3_nt: TGTGCCAGCAGTTACGCTTACGGGGCGTCCTATGGCTACACCTTC
d_call: TRBD1; v_call: TRBV6-1; j_call: TRBJ1-5; clone_size: -; cdr3_aa: CASRKTGGVSNQPQHF; cdr3_nt: TGTGCCAGCAGGAAGACAGGGGGGGTTAGCAATCAGCCCCAGCATTTT
d_call: -; v_call: TRBV6-5; j_call: TRBJ1-1; clone_size: few; cdr3_aa: CASSYLGGAGTEAFF; cdr3_nt: TGTGCCAGCAGTTACCTGGGGGGCGCAGGGACTGAAGCTTTCTTT
d_call: -; v_call: TRBV12-3/TRBV12-4; j_call: TRBJ2-7; clone_size: few; cdr3_aa: CASRRRGEAYEQYF; cdr3_nt: TGTGCCAGCAGGCGGCGGGGAGAGGCCTACGAGCAGTACTTC
d_call: TRBD2; v_call: TRBV3-1; j_call: TRBJ2-1; clone_size: -; cdr3_aa: CASSQERGLAGHHSYNEQFF; cdr3_nt: TGTGCCAGCAGCCAAGAGCGCGGACTAGCGGGGCATCACTCCTACAATGAGCAGTTCTTC
d_call: -; v_call: TRBV9; j_call: TRBJ2-3; clone_size: few; cdr3_aa: CASSVSGPSTDTQYF; cdr3_nt: TGTGCCAGCAGCGTTAGCGGACCTAGCACAGATACGCAGTATTTT
d_call: TRBD1; v_call: TRBV7-9; j_call: TRBJ2-7; clone_size: -; cdr3_aa: CASSRDSWWLYEQYF; cdr3_nt: TGTGCCAGCAGCCGGGACAGCTGGTGGCTTTACGAGCAGTACTTC
d_call: -; v_call: TRBV12-3/TRBV12-4; j_call: TRBJ2-1; clone_size: -; cdr3_aa: CASSHTRYGQFF; cdr3_nt: TGTGCCAGCAGTCACACTAGATATGGGCAGTTCTTC
d_call: TRBD2; v_call: TRBV6-6; j_call: TRBJ2-3; clone_size: -; cdr3_aa: CASSSTSGGYGTDTQYF; cdr3_nt: TGTGCCAGCAGTTCCACTAGCGGGGGGTATGGCACAGATACGCAGTATTTT
d_call: TRBD1; v_call: TRBV20-1; j_call: TRBJ2-7; clone_size: -; cdr3_aa: CSARDRGTGDYEQYF; cdr3_nt: TGCAGTGCTAGAGATAGAGGGACAGGGGACTACGAGCAGTACTTC
d_call: -; v_call: TRBV4-1; j_call: TRBJ2-7; clone_size: few; cdr3_aa: CASSQAVSYEQYF; cdr3_nt: TGCGCCAGCAGCCAGGCCGTAAGTTACGAGCAGTACTTC
d_call: -; v_call: TRBV5-1; j_call: TRBJ2-7; clone_size: -; cdr3_aa: CASSLEFTTYEQYF; cdr3_nt: TGCGCCAGCAGCTTGGAGTTCACCACCTACGAGCAGTACTTC
d_call: -; v_call: TRBV30; j_call: TRBJ2-2; clone_size: few; cdr3_aa: CAWKLEVDTGELFF; cdr3_nt: TGTGCCTGGAAATTGGAGGTGGACACCGGGGAGCTGTTTTTT
d_call: -; v_call: TRBV7-2; j_call: TRBJ2-1; clone_size: -; cdr3_aa: CASSLDLRGYNEQFF; cdr3_nt: TGTGCCAGCAGCTTAGATTTGCGGGGCTACAATGAGCAGTTCTTC
d_call: TRBD1; v_call: TRBV28; j_call: TRBJ2-5; clone_size: -; cdr3_aa: CASSDLPSGGPETQYF; cdr3_nt: TGTGCCAGCAGTGACCTCCCCTCAGGGGGTCCAGAGACCCAGTACTTC
d_call: TRBD2; v_call: TRBV27; j_call: TRBJ2-7; clone_size: many; cdr3_aa: CASSERGRESYEQYF; cdr3_nt: TGTGCCAGCAGTGAGCGGGGGAGAGAGTCCTACGAGCAGTACTTC
d_call: -; v_call: TRBV20-1; j_call: TRBJ1-6; clone_size: few; cdr3_aa: CSAPTYGFDGINSPLHF; cdr3_nt: TGCAGTGCCCCCACCTACGGGTTCGATGGGATCAATTCACCCCTCCACTTT
d_call: TRBD1; v_call: TRBV5-1; j_call: TRBJ2-7; clone_size: -; cdr3_aa: CASSLTTGGLYEQYF; cdr3_nt: TGCGCCAGCAGCTTGACCACAGGGGGTCTCTACGAGCAGTACTTC
d_call: TRBD2; v_call: TRBV7-9; j_call: TRBJ2-7; clone_size: -; cdr3_aa: CASSLSVKRGGPSYEQYF; cdr3_nt: TGTGCCAGCAGCCTTAGCGTTAAGCGGGGGGGACCCTCCTACGAGCAGTACTTC
d_call: -; v_call: TRBV9; j_call: TRBJ2-1; clone_size: few; cdr3_aa: CASSVGGTSYPEQFF; cdr3_nt: TGTGCCAGCAGCGTCGGCGGGACTTCCTATCCTGAGCAGTTCTTC
d_call: -; v_call: TRBV20-1; j_call: TRBJ1-2; clone_size: -; cdr3_aa: CSAAGVGYGYTF; cdr3_nt: TGCAGTGCTGCGGGGGTTGGATATGGCTACACCTTC
d_call: TRBD1; v_call: TRBV24-1; j_call: TRBJ2-5; clone_size: few; cdr3_aa: CATSDTDRGRQETQYF; cdr3_nt: TGTGCCACCAGTGACACGGACAGGGGTCGCCAAGAGACCCAGTACTTC
d_call: -; v_call: TRBV29-1; j_call: TRBJ2-1; clone_size: -; cdr3_aa: CSVGAEHYNEQFF; cdr3_nt: TGCAGCGTTGGGGCGGAACACTACAATGAGCAGTTCTTC
d_call: TRBD2; v_call: TRBV6-1; j_call: TRBJ2-1; clone_size: -; cdr3_aa: CASSGSSGRRSYNEQFF; cdr3_nt: TGTGCCAGCAGCGGATCTAGCGGGAGACGATCCTACAATGAGCAGTTCTTC
d_call: TRBD2; v_call: TRBV29-1; j_call: TRBJ2-2; clone_size: -; cdr3_aa: CSVVAGNTGELFF; cdr3_nt: TGCAGCGTTGTAGCGGGTAACACCGGGGAGCTGTTTTTT
d_call: -; v_call: TRBV29-1; j_call: TRBJ2-3; clone_size: -; cdr3_aa: CSVVGLLTDTQYF; cdr3_nt: TGCAGCGTTGTAGGACTACTCACAGATACGCAGTATTTT
d_call: -; v_call: TRBV5-1; j_call: TRBJ2-4; clone_size: -; cdr3_aa: CASSLDSLLAKNIQYF; cdr3_nt: TGCGCCAGCAGCTTGGACAGCTTACTAGCCAAAAACATTCAGTACTTC
d_call: TRBD1; v_call: TRBV10-3; j_call: TRBJ1-2; clone_size: -; cdr3_aa: CAISRDQGANYGYTF; cdr3_nt: TGTGCCATCAGCAGAGATCAGGGGGCAAACTATGGCTACACCTTC
d_call: -; v_call: TRBV11-2; j_call: TRBJ1-4; clone_size: -; cdr3_aa: CASSDPRQFNEKLFF; cdr3_nt: TGTGCCAGCAGCGACCCGCGACAGTTTAATGAAAAACTGTTTTTT
d_call: TRBD1; v_call: TRBV7-9; j_call: TRBJ2-1; clone_size: -; cdr3_aa: CASSPDRVSIHNEQFF; cdr3_nt: TGTGCCAGCAGCCCGGACAGGGTTTCCATACACAATGAGCAGTTCTTC
d_call: -; v_call: TRBV20-1; j_call: TRBJ2-7; clone_size: -; cdr3_aa: CSAMDRYEQYF; cdr3_nt: TGCAGTGCTATGGACAGATACGAGCAGTACTTC
d_call: -; v_call: TRBV6-2/TRBV6-3; j_call: TRBJ2-1; clone_size: -; cdr3_aa: CASSCWYEQFF; cdr3_nt: TGTGCCAGCAGTTGCTGGTATGAGCAGTTCTTC
d_call: -; v_call: TRBV15; j_call: TRBJ1-5; clone_size: few; cdr3_aa: CATSREEGQPQHF; cdr3_nt: TGTGCCACCAGCAGAGAAGAGGGGCAGCCCCAGCATTTT
d_call: -; v_call: TRBV7-2; j_call: TRBJ1-5; clone_size: -; cdr3_aa: CASSLVGRNQPQHF; cdr3_nt: TGTGCCAGCAGCTTAGTAGGCAGAAATCAGCCCCAGCATTTT
d_call: -; v_call: TRBV28; j_call: TRBJ1-2; clone_size: few; cdr3_aa: CASSDRPYGYTF; cdr3_nt: TGTGCCAGCAGTGACAGGCCTTATGGCTACACCTTC
d_call: -; v_call: TRBV5-6; j_call: TRBJ2-7; clone_size: few; cdr3_aa: CASSFSGGRMYEQYF; cdr3_nt: TGTGCCAGCAGCTTTTCTGGCGGCCGTATGTACGAGCAGTACTTC
d_call: -; v_call: TRBV28; j_call: TRBJ2-7; clone_size: few; cdr3_aa: CAARALLEGYEQYF; cdr3_nt: TGTGCCGCTCGGGCGTTGTTAGAAGGTTACGAGCAGTACTTC
d_call: -; v_call: TRBV29-1; j_call: TRBJ1-1; clone_size: -; cdr3_aa: CSVGLMNTEAFF; cdr3_nt: TGCAGCGTTGGACTAATGAACACTGAAGCTTTCTTT
d_call: -; v_call: TRBV29-1; j_call: TRBJ1-1; clone_size: few; cdr3_aa: CSVEDRAERRAFF; cdr3_nt: TGCAGCGTTGAAGACCGGGCCGAACGTCGGGCTTTCTTT
d_call: -; v_call: TRBV4-2; j_call: TRBJ2-7; clone_size: -; cdr3_aa: CASSQREDAYEQYF; cdr3_nt: TGTGCCAGCAGCCAAAGGGAGGACGCCTACGAGCAGTACTTC
d_call: TRBD2; v_call: TRBV29-1; j_call: TRBJ2-4; clone_size: few; cdr3_aa: CSARTSGRWETKNIQYF; cdr3_nt: TGCAGCGCCAGGACTAGCGGGAGATGGGAGACCAAAAACATTCAGTACTTC
d_call: TRBD2; v_call: TRBV29-1; j_call: TRBJ2-5; clone_size: -; cdr3_aa: CSVVSGGLGQYF; cdr3_nt: TGCAGCGTTGTGTCGGGAGGGCTGGGCCAGTACTTC
d_call: TRBD2; v_call: TRBV29-1; j_call: TRBJ2-7; clone_size: -; cdr3_aa: CSVGRRGGYEQYF; cdr3_nt: TGCAGCGTTGGGCGGCGGGGGGGCTACGAGCAGTACTTC
d_call: -; v_call: TRBV7-9; j_call: TRBJ1-1; clone_size: few; cdr3_aa: CASSATDVMNTEAFF; cdr3_nt: TGTGCCAGCAGCGCTACGGACGTCATGAACACTGAAGCTTTCTTT